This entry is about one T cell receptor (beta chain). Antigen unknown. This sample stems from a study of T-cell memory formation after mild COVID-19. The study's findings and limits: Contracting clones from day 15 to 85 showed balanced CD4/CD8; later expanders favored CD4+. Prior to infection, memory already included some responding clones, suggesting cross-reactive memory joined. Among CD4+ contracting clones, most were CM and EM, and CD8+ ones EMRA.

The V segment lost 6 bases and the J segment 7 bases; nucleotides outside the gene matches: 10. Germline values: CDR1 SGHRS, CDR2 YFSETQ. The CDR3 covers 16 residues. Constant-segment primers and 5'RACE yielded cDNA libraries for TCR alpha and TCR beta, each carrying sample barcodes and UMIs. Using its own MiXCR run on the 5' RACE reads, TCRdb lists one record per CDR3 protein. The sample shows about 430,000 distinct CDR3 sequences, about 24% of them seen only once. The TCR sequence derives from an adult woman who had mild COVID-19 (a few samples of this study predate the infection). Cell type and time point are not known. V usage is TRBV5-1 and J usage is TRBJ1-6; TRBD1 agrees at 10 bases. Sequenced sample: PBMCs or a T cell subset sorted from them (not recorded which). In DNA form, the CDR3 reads TGCGCCAGCACCCGAAGTGGGACAGGGGCAAATTCACCCCTCCACTTT. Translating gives CASTRSGTGANSPLHF.